This T cell receptor (beta chain) is drawn from a study of T-cell memory formation after mild COVID-19. General observations from the study: Contracting clones, day 15 to 85, had balanced CD4/CD8, and later expanders favored CD4+. Clones that contracted clustered mainly in CM and EM if CD4+ and in EMRA if CD8+.

This clonotype was detected only a few times. Antigen: not known. From 5'RACE with constant-segment primers came TCR alpha and TCR beta cDNA libraries that carried sample barcodes and UMIs. Each CDR3 protein is one row after TCRdb ran MiXCR on the 5' RACE reads. The sample carries under 700,000 distinct CDR3 sequences, roughly 20% recorded once. The V end lost 1 base, the J end lost 5 bases, and 8 bases lay between the germline ends. The CDR3 totals 13 residues. CDR1 is ENHRY and CDR2 is SYGVKD in the germline V gene. The TCR was taken from an adult woman who had mild COVID-19 (a few samples of this study predate the infection). Cell type and time point are not known. Material for sequencing was PBMCs or a T cell subset sorted from them (not recorded which). The chain carries TRBV10-3 and TRBJ1-2; no clear D gene. The CDR3 loop reads CAISELVRYGYTF. The CDR3 region has the DNA TGTGCCATCAGTGAGTTGGTGCGGTATGGCTACACCTTC.